Below, one TCR beta chain is given with its context. Antigen unknown. Germline V gene data show CDR1 as MNHEY and CDR2 as SVGAGI. Trimming took off 0 bases at V and 1 base at J, with 10 bases between the two ends. The CDR3 sequence is 15 residues long. These data are taken from a study of cytomegalovirus exposure and HLA in healthy donors. General study findings and limits: Rates of TCR association differed by HLA locus in a later analysis, with DRB1 highest and HLA-C lowest.

Primers for the PCR totalled 60 Vbeta and 13 Jbeta. Libraries were prepared by immunoSEQ multiplex PCR; TCRdb keeps only in-frame clonotypes and omits some of them. The sample includes roughly 52,000 clones, 45% to 70% seen only once; the top ten take 12%. Donors sampled were nominally healthy, though unrecorded immune exposures were likely. The specimen sequenced was PBMCs. The origin of this receptor is a human donor in good health. The chain combines TRBV6-5 with TRBJ2-7; D might be TRBD1 (6 bases). The CDR3 bases are TGTGCCAGCAGTTACTCACAGGGTCGATCCTACGAGCAGTACTTC. This translates into CASSYSQGRSYEQYF.